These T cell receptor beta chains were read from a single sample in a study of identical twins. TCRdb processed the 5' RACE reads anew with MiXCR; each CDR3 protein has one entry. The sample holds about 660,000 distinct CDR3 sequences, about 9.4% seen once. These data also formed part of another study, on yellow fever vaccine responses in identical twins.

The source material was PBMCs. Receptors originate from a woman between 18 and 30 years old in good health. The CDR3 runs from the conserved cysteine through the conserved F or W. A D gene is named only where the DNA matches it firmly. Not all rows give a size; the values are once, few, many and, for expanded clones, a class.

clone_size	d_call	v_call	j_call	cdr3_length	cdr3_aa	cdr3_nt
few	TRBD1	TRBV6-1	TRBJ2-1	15	CASSQQGAGWGEQFF	TGTGCCAGCAGCCAACAGGGGGCAGGTTGGGGTGAGCAGTTCTTC
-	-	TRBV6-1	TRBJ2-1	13	CASIPTVLNEQFF	TGTGCCAGCATCCCTACAGTCCTCAATGAGCAGTTCTTC
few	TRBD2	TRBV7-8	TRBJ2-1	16	CASSPAALAATFGQFF	TGTGCCAGCAGCCCGGCGGCACTAGCGGCCACCTTTGGGCAGTTCTTC
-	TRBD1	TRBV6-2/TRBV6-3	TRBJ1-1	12	CASSTGAPEAFF	TGTGCCAGCAGTACAGGGGCCCCTGAAGCTTTCTTT
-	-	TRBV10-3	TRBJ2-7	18	CAISESFLWVGAPYEQYF	TGTGCCATCAGTGAGTCGTTTTTATGGGTAGGGGCGCCCTACGAGCAGTACTTC
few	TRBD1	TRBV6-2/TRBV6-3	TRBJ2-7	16	CASSSLYRQGTYEQYF	TGTGCCAGCAGTTCGTTGTATAGACAGGGAACCTACGAGCAGTACTTC
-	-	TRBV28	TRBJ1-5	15	CASSLSAGGNQPQHF	TGTGCCAGCAGTTTATCGGCCGGGGGCAATCAGCCCCAGCATTTT
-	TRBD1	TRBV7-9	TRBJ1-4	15	CASSLFGRGNEKLFF	TGTGCCAGCAGCTTATTCGGCAGGGGGAATGAAAAACTGTTTTTT
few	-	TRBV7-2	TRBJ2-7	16	CASSLRTQGGEYEQYF	TGTGCCAGCAGCTTACGGACGCAGGGGGGGGAGTACGAGCAGTACTTC
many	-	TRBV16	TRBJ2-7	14	CASSPVGTTYEQYF	TGTGCCAGCAGCCCCGTCGGGACCACCTACGAGCAGTACTTC